The T cell receptor beta chain under discussion was sequenced for a study of control samples from healthy donors and cancer patients. Germline V gene data show CDR1 as MNHNS and CDR2 as SASEGT. The length of the CDR3 is 13 residues. V lost 3 bases to trimming and J lost 5 bases, with 10 bases between them. Data came from immunoSEQ multiplex PCR; TCRdb stores just in-frame clones and leaves some out. The data show approximately 150,000 clones, with under 95% seen just once and 5.5% to 7.5% held by the top ten. The chain has TRBV6-1 and TRBJ1-1; D remains ambiguous. The receptor was derived from a man younger than 35 in good health. Source material: blood. The CDR3 DNA reads TGTGCCAGCAGTGATCCGGTGGTAACTGAAGCTTTCTTT. This translates into CASSDPVVTEAFF.